This paragraph covers one TCR beta chain sequence. The sample belongs to a study of blood T cell repertoires in COVID-19. Profiling relied on immunoSEQ multiplex PCR, and the TCRdb table lists in-frame clones only, not all of them. The sample gives about 210,000 clones, less than 90% of which show up once; approximately 4.8% is in the top ten. Before they entered the study, exposed participants had met a COVID-19 case within 2 weeks. In germline, CDR1 is LGHDT, CDR2 YNNKEL (reference sequence). The trim removed 4 bases at V and 7 bases at J, leaving 5 bases unmatched. The CDR3 is 13 residues long. Sequencing was done on a sample of PBMCs or T cells enriched from blood (not recorded which). This sequence joins TRBV3-1 (or the pseudogene TRBV3-2) and TRBJ2-7; 9 bases are shared with TRBD1. The sequence was collected from a woman aged 25 to 39 who had been exposed to COVID-19. The CDR3 bases are TGTGCCAGCAGCCGGACAGGGGTGGGAGAGCAGTACTTC. It is translated as CASSRTGVGEQYF.